Reported below is one T cell receptor beta chain. The CDR3 is 13 residues long. The germline gives CDR1 SGHDT, CDR2 YYEEEE. The germline V and J ends were trimmed by 2 bases and 4 bases, with 7 bases remaining between them. Authors' analysis steps: The authors estimated nucleated cell counts from reference gene primer amplification. Sequenced by immunoSEQ multiplex PCR; TCRdb stores in-frame clones only, minus some. D and trimming were read from the DNA, whereas the V and J calls and clone size are those reported in that table. The profile covers 280,000 or so clones, with approximately 89% appearing a single time and roughly an eighth taken by the ten largest. These data belong to a study of blood T cell repertoires in COVID-19.

This sequence was found in a woman aged 60 to 75 with acute or convalescent COVID-19. This chain connects TRBV5-6 to TRBJ2-1; D gene ambiguous. The sequencing input was peripheral blood. The CDR3 DNA sequence: TGTGCCAGCAGCTTCTCGAGGTACAATGAGCAGTTCTTC. This codes for CASSFSRYNEQFF.